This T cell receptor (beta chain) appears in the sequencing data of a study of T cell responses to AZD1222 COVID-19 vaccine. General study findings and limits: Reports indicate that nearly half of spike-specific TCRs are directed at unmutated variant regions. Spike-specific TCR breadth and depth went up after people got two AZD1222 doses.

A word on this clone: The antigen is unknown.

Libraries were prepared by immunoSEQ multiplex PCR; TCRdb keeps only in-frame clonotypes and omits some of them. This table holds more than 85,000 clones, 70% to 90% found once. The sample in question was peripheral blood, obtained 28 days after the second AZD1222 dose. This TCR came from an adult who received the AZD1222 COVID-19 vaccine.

The CDR3 sequence is CAIGDRGAGQPQHF. The CDR3 DNA reads as TGTGCCATCGGGGACAGGGGAGCCGGTCAGCCCCAGCATTTT. The rearrangement joins TRBV10-3 to TRBJ1-5; TRBD1 matches at 10 bases. CDR3 length equals 14 residues. Unmatched junction bases numbered 7, after V lost 8 bases and J lost 6 bases. CDR1 is ENHRY, CDR2 SYGVKD, per germline.